This T cell receptor (beta chain) emerged from a study of tumor and adjacent non-tumor tissue in lung cancer (dated by TCRdb to 2017 to 2018). Background for the entire study: By cancer type, the cohort comprised under 15 adenocarcinoma patients, a couple of squamous cell carcinoma patients and 1 small cell lung cancer patient. More than 25 paired specimens, one tumor and one normal lung sample per patient, were profiled by TCRbeta CDR3 sequencing. The study compared bulk TCRbeta repertoires from lung tumor tissue and matched distant non-tumor lung tissue of about 15 lung cancer patients. The 15 enrolled patients, of whom approximately 10 were men and 5 were women, were aged roughly 30 to 80 years and were diagnosed with TNM stage I to III disease. Sequencing produced about 130 million productive TCRbeta reads in total, an average of about 4.5 million reads per sample.

Library preparation used multiplex PCR. The run used an Illumina HiSeq 2500. Following protocols modified from ARM-PCR, the researchers constructed TCRbeta libraries through three rounds of nested PCR with primers (Table S4). PCR products of 200-500 bp were gel-excised and purified with the QIAquick gel extraction kit before sequencing. The paper's data handling went like this. Trimmomatic was used to clean the reads, FLASH merged the cleaned reads into complete CDR3 sequences, and MiTCR assigned the sequences to V(D)J germline segments. Clonal diversity was computed as the inverse Simpson's index with VDJtools. Productive reads were defined as in-frame sequences without a premature stop codon. TCRdb redid the processing of the public reads, applying fastp at Q25 and MiXCR, and retained in-frame beta chains. A single entry per CDR3 protein holds the most common genes and DNA from its merged rows. The V and J calls were determined by TCRdb, not by the authors. The sample contains tens of thousands of distinct CDR3 sequences, over 65% of them found a single time. 40% of the sample rests with the top ten.

RNA was isolated from bulk, unsorted tissue, and RNA quality was assessed with a NanoDrop ND-1000 and an Agilent 2100. Normal lung samples were distant non-tumor tissue taken more than 3 cm from the tumor edge. Donors were newly diagnosed lung cancer patients admitted for thoracic surgery in China between August and November 2014, without prior chemotherapy. Patients with previous radiotherapy or chemotherapy, or with another concurrent cancer, were excluded from the study. Pieces of surgical tissue measuring roughly 1-2.1 cm3 were kept in RNAlater solution and held at -80 degrees C until needed. Per the germline V gene, MNHEY is the CDR1 and SVGEGT is the CDR2. V sheds 5 bases and J sheds 1 base, leaving 23 bases between their ends. From the cysteine up to the phenylalanine, the CDR3 has a length of 19 residues. The read is trimmed to its CDR3 DNA, 57 bases read in frame from base 1. What the authors observed across the whole study: Neither the sequencing platform nor unique molecular identifiers are mentioned in the methods. The top 100 clones made up a significantly larger cumulative share of the repertoire in normal lung than in tumor tissue. Significantly higher TCR diversity was found in younger patients, and higher tumor TCR diversity was associated with shorter overall and disease-free survival. The cohort had only 15 or so patients, and the authors noted that larger samples and more detailed clinical data are needed. TCR diversity (inverse Simpson) was significantly higher in tumor than in normal lung tissue (roughly 430 vs 170, P = 0.0075, Mann-Whitney U test). Peripheral blood was not sequenced, so blood TCRbeta repertoires were not examined in the lung cancer patients of the study.

Many counts were recorded for this clonotype. Its antigen is still unknown. Qualities for individual bases were not recorded, and no much larger clone is one base off. This receptor chain uses TRBV6-2 or TRBV6-3 and TRBJ2-2; TRBD2 could be the D gene, as 6 bases match. The clonotype originates from a man aged 70 or older with non-small cell lung cancer. Sequencing was performed on distant non-tumor lung tissue. The CDR3 sequence is CASSSAAGRPQKNTGELFF. In nucleotides, the sequence is TGTGCCAGCAGTAGCGCAGCCGGGAGACCTCAAAAGAACACCGGGGAGCTGTTTTTT.